A single sample is the source of the 26 T cell receptor beta chains below, sequenced in a study of T cell responses to AZD1222 COVID-19 vaccine. Libraries were prepared by immunoSEQ multiplex PCR; TCRdb keeps only in-frame clonotypes and omits some of them. The table has about 73,000 clones, roughly 80% seen once. The source was peripheral blood, collected 28 days after the second AZD1222 dose. Receptor source: an adult who received the AZD1222 COVID-19 vaccine.

The chain combines TRBV15 with TRBJ2-7, with 8 bases that match TRBD1. CDR3 size: 14 residues. CDR1 LNHNV and CDR2 YYDKDF come from the germline V gene (reference sequence). J gave up 5 bases and V 3 bases, and 6 bases lay outside the gene matches. The CDR3 reads CATSSGQGSDEQYF. The CDR3, as DNA: TGTGCCACCAGCAGCGGACAGGGAAGCGACGAGCAGTACTTC.

The J gene is TRBJ2-7, the V gene TRBV4-2; no reliable D call. Germline CDR1 LGHNA, CDR2 YNFKEQ. V lost 3 bases and J lost 0, with 9 bases in between. The CDR3 length is 14 residues. The CDR3 nucleotides read TGTGCCAGCAGCCAGCGAGGCAGCTCCTACGAGCAGTACTTC. This codes for CASSQRGSSYEQYF.

The chain recombines TRBV27 with TRBJ2-7, with 9 bases matching TRBD2. The CDR3 loop spans 16 amino acids. Trimming cost V 3 bases and J 1 base; bases outside gene matches: 7. CDR1 MNHEY and CDR2 SMNVEV come from the germline V gene (reference sequence). CDR3 nucleotide sequence: TGTGCCAGCAGTTTGGGCGGACTAGCGCTGTCCTACGAGCAGTACTTC. This gives the protein CASSLGGLALSYEQYF.

V is TRBV30 and J is TRBJ1-2; D call uncertain. CDR3 length equals 16 residues. The germline CDR1 and CDR2 sequences are GTSNPN and SVGIG (reference sequence). Trimming removed 0 bases at V and 5 bases at J, with 19 bases between. CDR3: CAWSVIRFGQDYGYTF. CDR3 DNA sequence: TGTGCCTGGAGTGTAATCAGATTCGGGCAGGATTATGGCTACACCTTC.

In its sample, this clone was seen a few times. The J gene is TRBJ2-6, the V gene TRBV3-1 (or the pseudogene TRBV3-2); D not resolved. The germline V and J ends were trimmed by 1 base and 0 bases, with 7 bases remaining between them. CDR1 is LGHDT, CDR2 YNNKEL, per germline (reference sequence). The CDR3 length is 16 residues. The chain's CDR3 is CASSQVADSGANVLTF. CDR3 bases: TGTGCCAGCAGCCAAGTCGCAGACTCTGGGGCCAACGTCCTGACTTTC.

In its sample, this clone was seen a few times. CDR3 DNA sequence: TGTGCCAGCAGAAAGGGCTCCCAAGAGACCCAGTACTTC. It encodes CASRKGSQETQYF. The chain couples TRBV7-2 to TRBJ2-5; D is ambiguous. CDR3 length: 13 residues. Trimming took 6 bases from V and 1 from J, leaving 9 bases between them. Looked up from germline, CDR1 is SGHTA and CDR2 is FQGNSA.

This clone has just one count. The V gene is TRBV6-5, the J gene TRBJ2-2; D could derive from TRBD1 or TRBD2 (5 bases each). Trimming took off 4 bases at V and 4 bases at J, with 13 bases between the two ends. Germline V gene lookup returns CDR1 MNHEY and CDR2 SVGAGI. The CDR3 loop spans 15 amino acids. Here the CDR3 reads CASSFFRESTGELFF. The DNA of the CDR3 is TGTGCCAGCAGTTTCTTCAGGGAGTCCACCGGGGAGCTGTTTTTT.

The V gene is TRBV5-1, the J gene TRBJ2-7, with a tentative D call TRBD1 (6 bases). V was trimmed by 4 bases and J by 5 bases, leaving 19 bases between them. This CDR3 is 15 amino acids long. CDR1 and CDR2 from the germline V gene are SGHRS and YFSETQ. CDR3: CASSRWTATGDEQYF. DNA of the CDR3: TGCGCCAGCAGCAGGTGGACGGCGACAGGCGACGAGCAGTACTTC.

V is TRBV10-1 and J is TRBJ1-6; D call uncertain. This CDR3 has 17 amino acids. CDR1 is WNHNN, CDR2 SYGVQD, per germline (reference sequence). Trimming left V 2 bases short and J 0 bases short, with 11 bases between. The CDR3: CASSEPPHHSYNSPLHF. For the CDR3, the DNA is TGCGCCAGCAGTGAGCCCCCCCATCACTCCTATAATTCACCCCTCCACTTT.

This clone came up a few times. This sequence joins TRBV27 and TRBJ2-1, with a possible D match to TRBD1 (6 bases). Germline assignment: CDR1 MNHEY and CDR2 SMNVEV (reference sequence). Trimming took off 6 bases at V and 8 bases at J, with 20 bases between the two ends. The CDR3 has 15 residues. CDR3 region: CASSMDLQGPDEQFF. The CDR3 DNA reads TGTGCCAGCAGCATGGACTTACAGGGTCCGGATGAGCAGTTCTTC.

The rearrangement uses TRBV28 and TRBJ2-4, with D possibly called TRBD1 or TRBD2 (5 bases each). Germline V gives CDR1 MDHEN, CDR2 SYDVKM. The CDR3 is 15 amino acids. Trimming cost V 6 bases and J 9 bases, with 21 bases left between them. The CDR3 DNA reads TGTGCCAGCAGCCCCCACGAGGGAATGGGGGTCATTCAGTACTTC. It codes for CASSPHEGMGVIQYF.

The chain carries TRBV6-2 or TRBV6-3 and TRBJ2-7; 7 nucleotides line up with TRBD2. The length of the CDR3 is 15 residues. Germline V gene sequence: CDR1 MNHEY, CDR2 SVGEGT. Trimming took 4 bases from V and 4 from J; bases not matched to a gene: 10. For the CDR3, the DNA is TGTGCCAGCAGTTCCGTGACTAGCCCTATTTACGAGCAGTACTTC. Protein: CASSSVTSPIYEQYF.

The sample holds a few counts of this clone. The chain recombines TRBV19 with TRBJ2-6, with 9 bases aligning to TRBD1. J gave up 2 bases and V 2 bases, and 7 bases lay outside the gene matches. Germline V lookup: CDR1 LNHDA, CDR2 SQIVND (reference sequence). The CDR3 is made up of 18 amino acids. In DNA, the CDR3 is TGTGCCAGTAGTATAAAGGGACAGGGTTTTGCTGGGGCCAACGTCCTGACTTTC. Translation gives CASSIKGQGFAGANVLTF.

The chain carries TRBV24-1 and TRBJ2-3; D not certain. The germline V and J ends were trimmed by 1 base and 1 base, with 5 bases remaining between them. The CDR3 spans 14 residues. CDR1 KGHDR and CDR2 SFDVKD come from the germline V gene. DNA of the CDR3: TGTGCCACCAGTGATTTAGCCCGCACAGATACGCAGTATTTT. Translating it yields CATSDLARTDTQYF.

V gene TRBV28 combines with J gene TRBJ2-1; 8 bases align to TRBD2. Germline V gene data show CDR1 as MDHEN and CDR2 as SYDVKM. The CDR3 is 15 amino acids. The V segment lost 1 base and the J segment 9 bases; nucleotides outside the gene matches: 8. CDR3: CASSLFLREVREQFF. The CDR3, as DNA: TGTGCCAGCAGTTTATTCTTGCGGGAGGTCCGTGAGCAGTTCTTC.

The chain is built from TRBV28 and TRBJ2-7; TRBD2 matches 10 bases. The germline V gene encodes CDR1 MDHEN and CDR2 SYDVKM. The CDR3 loop spans 16 amino acids. V lost 5 bases to trimming and J lost 1 base; unmatched junction nucleotides: 8. The CDR3 DNA is TGTGCCAGCAGTGCACTGCTAGCGGGGGCTTCCTACGAGCAGTACTTC. Protein product: CASSALLAGASYEQYF.

CDR3 protein: CSVGQSSYNEQFF. CDR3 coding DNA: TGCAGCGTGGGACAGAGCTCCTACAATGAGCAGTTCTTC. The chain uses TRBV29-1 and TRBJ2-1; 7 nucleotides line up with TRBD1. The junction had 2 bases not matched to a gene; V was cut back by 6 bases and J by 0 bases. Germline V gene data show CDR1 as SQVTM and CDR2 as ANQGSEA. The CDR3 is 13 residues long.

CDR3 in DNA: TGTGCCAGCAGCTTAGGGGACCTCTCTGGCTACGAGCAGTACTTC. Protein product: CASSLGDLSGYEQYF. The chain joins TRBV7-9 to TRBJ2-7; D possibly uses TRBD1 or TRBD2 (5 bases each). The V gene's germline CDR1 is SEHNR and CDR2 FQNEAQ (reference sequence). The CDR3 length is 15 residues. Trimming pared 1 base from V and 3 bases from J, leaving 13 bases between.

DNA for the CDR3: TGTGCCAGTAGACGGGGACTGCAAGAGACCCAGTACTTC. Protein: CASRRGLQETQYF. The chain combines TRBV19 with TRBJ2-5; possibly TRBD2 for D (6 bases). V was shortened by 6 bases and J by 2 bases, with 10 bases between the two germline ends. Germline V gene sequence: CDR1 LNHDA, CDR2 SQIVND (reference sequence). There are 13 residues in the CDR3.

The chain combines TRBV11-2 with TRBJ2-1, with D uncertain. Germline V lookup: CDR1 SGHAT, CDR2 FQNNGV. This CDR3 is 14 amino acids long. V gave up 1 base and J gave up 4 bases, with 8 bases separating them. For the CDR3, the DNA is TGTGCCAGCAGCTTAGCGCTTACATACAATGAGCAGTTCTTC. Protein product: CASSLALTYNEQFF. Full variable domain (rest looked up from reference TRBV11-2 and TRBJ2-1): EAGVAQSPRYKIIEKRQSVAFWCNPISGHATLYWYQQILGQGPKLLIQFQNNGVVDDSQLPKDRFSAERLKGVDSTLKIQPAKLEDSAVYLCASSLALTYNEQFFGPGTRLTVL.

CDR3 sequence reads: CASSMDRGVNNQPQHF. The CDR3 DNA is TGTGCCAGCAGCATGGACAGGGGCGTAAACAATCAGCCCCAGCATTTT. V is TRBV21-1 and J is TRBJ1-5; the table calls TRBD1, which could not be checked here. TRBV21-1 corresponds to a pseudogene. CDR3 size: 16 residues.

V usage is TRBV5-4 and J usage is TRBJ2-1, with D possibly matching TRBD2 (5 bases). CDR1 is SGHNT and CDR2 is YYREEE in the germline V gene (reference sequence). V was shortened by 0 bases and J by 5 bases, with 12 bases between the two germline ends. The CDR3 totals 15 residues. CDR3 nucleotide sequence: TGTGCCAGCAGCTTGGAGTCTAGCAGGCACAATGAGCAGTTCTTC. Translated, it gives CASSLESSRHNEQFF. The full variable domain, its missing parts supplied by reference TRBV5-4 and TRBJ2-1, is ETGVTQSPTHLIKTRGQQVTLRCSSQSGHNTVSWYQQALGQGPQFIFQYYREEENGRGNFPPRFSGLQFPNYSSELNVNALELDDSALYLCASSLESSRHNEQFFGPGTRLTVL.

The rearrangement uses TRBV4-1 and TRBJ2-7, with D possibly matching TRBD1 (5 bases). V was trimmed by 6 bases and J by 6 bases, leaving 30 bases between them. Germline lookup yields CDR1 MGHRA and CDR2 YSYEKL. This CDR3 has 18 residues. The CDR3 coding sequence is TGCGCCAGCAGTCAAATAATGGGGCAAAGGCCAGACCCCTCCGAGCAGTACTTC. It yields the protein CASSQIMGQRPDPSEQYF.

V and J are TRBV7-9 and TRBJ1-1; D is undetermined. V was trimmed by 4 bases and J by 0 bases, leaving 18 bases between them. CDR3 length equals 17 residues. The germline V gene encodes CDR1 SEHNR and CDR2 FQNEAQ (reference sequence). The CDR3 region is CASSSSIELKMNTEAFF. The DNA of the CDR3 is TGTGCCAGCAGCTCGTCAATAGAGCTCAAGATGAACACTGAAGCTTTCTTT.

The chain carries TRBV6-5 and TRBJ2-2; 8 bases fit TRBD2. J lost 4 bases, V lost 6 bases, and 4 bases had no gene match. This CDR3 is 14 amino acids long. Germline CDR1 is MNHEY and CDR2 is SVGAGI. The CDR3 DNA is TGTGCCAGCAGGGTTAGCGGGACCACCGGGGAGCTGTTTTTT. It encodes CASRVSGTTGELFF.

This clone was counted only a few times. The chain combines TRBV27 with TRBJ2-2; TRBD1 aligns across 9 bases. Germline V lookup: CDR1 MNHEY, CDR2 SMNVEV (reference sequence). The CDR3 is 17 amino acids. Trimming at V came to 6 bases and at J to 6 bases, leaving 14 bases not matched to a gene. CDR3 sequence: CASRNRMGQGFSGELFF. The CDR3 DNA sequence: TGTGCCAGCAGAAATCGGATGGGACAGGGTTTTTCCGGGGAGCTGTTTTTT.